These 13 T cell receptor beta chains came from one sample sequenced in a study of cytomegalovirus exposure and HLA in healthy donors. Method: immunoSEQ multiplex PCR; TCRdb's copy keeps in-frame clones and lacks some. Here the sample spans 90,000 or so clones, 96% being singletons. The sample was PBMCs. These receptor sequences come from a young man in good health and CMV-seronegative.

This CDR3 reads CASSPGQGGIGEQYF. The CDR3, as DNA: TGTGCCAGTAGTCCAGGACAGGGAGGAATTGGCGAGCAGTACTTC. The genes are TRBV19 and TRBJ2-7, with 8 bases that match TRBD1. Per the germline V gene, CDR1 is LNHDA and CDR2 is SQIVND (reference sequence). The CDR3 covers 15 residues. V trimming: 5 bases; J trimming: 6 bases; junction bases outside the gene matches: 12.

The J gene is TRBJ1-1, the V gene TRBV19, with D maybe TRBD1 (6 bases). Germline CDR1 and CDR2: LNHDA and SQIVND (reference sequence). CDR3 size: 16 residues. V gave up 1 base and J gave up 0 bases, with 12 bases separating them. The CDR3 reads CASSIAEGGMNTEAFF. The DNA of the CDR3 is TGTGCCAGTAGTATAGCGGAGGGGGGGATGAACACTGAAGCTTTCTTT.

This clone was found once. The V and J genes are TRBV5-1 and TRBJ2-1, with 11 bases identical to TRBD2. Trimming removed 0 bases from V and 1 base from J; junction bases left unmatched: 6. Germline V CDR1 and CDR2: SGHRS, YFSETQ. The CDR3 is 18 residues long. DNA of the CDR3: TGCGCCAGCAGCTTGGAGTTAGCTAGCGGGGGGTCCTACAATGAGCAGTTCTTC. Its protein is CASSLELASGGSYNEQFF.

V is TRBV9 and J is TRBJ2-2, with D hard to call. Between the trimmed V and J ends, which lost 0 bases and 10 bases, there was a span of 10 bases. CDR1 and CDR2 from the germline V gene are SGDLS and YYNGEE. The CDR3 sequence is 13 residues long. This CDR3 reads CASSVALRSELFF. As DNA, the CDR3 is TGTGCCAGCAGCGTAGCTCTTCGGTCGGAGCTGTTTTTT.

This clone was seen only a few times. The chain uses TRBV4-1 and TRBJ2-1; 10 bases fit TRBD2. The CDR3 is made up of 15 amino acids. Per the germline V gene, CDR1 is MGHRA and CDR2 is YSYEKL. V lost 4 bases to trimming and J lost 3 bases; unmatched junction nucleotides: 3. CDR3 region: CASSLTSGNYNEQFF. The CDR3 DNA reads TGCGCCAGCAGCCTCACTAGCGGGAACTACAATGAGCAGTTCTTC.

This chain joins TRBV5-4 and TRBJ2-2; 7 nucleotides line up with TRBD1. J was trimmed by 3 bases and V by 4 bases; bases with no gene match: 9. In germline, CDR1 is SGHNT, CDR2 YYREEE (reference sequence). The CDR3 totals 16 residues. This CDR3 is CASSRPTGADTGELFF. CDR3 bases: TGTGCCAGCAGCCGCCCAACAGGGGCGGACACCGGGGAGCTGTTTTTT.

The CDR3 here is CASSTRQGTDYGYTF. The CDR3, as DNA: TGTGCCAGTAGTACCCGACAGGGGACAGACTATGGCTACACCTTC. The chain has TRBV19 and TRBJ1-2; 8 bases map to TRBD1. The CDR3 length is 15 residues. Germline loops: CDR1 LNHDA, CDR2 SQIVND (reference sequence). J gave up 3 bases and V 4 bases, and 7 bases lay outside the gene matches.

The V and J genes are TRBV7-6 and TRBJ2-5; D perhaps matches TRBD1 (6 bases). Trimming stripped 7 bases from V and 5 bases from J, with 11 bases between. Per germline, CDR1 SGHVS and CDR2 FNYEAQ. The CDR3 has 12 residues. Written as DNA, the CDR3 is TGTGCCAGCACCCTTCAGGGGGAGACCCAGTACTTC. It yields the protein CASTLQGETQYF.

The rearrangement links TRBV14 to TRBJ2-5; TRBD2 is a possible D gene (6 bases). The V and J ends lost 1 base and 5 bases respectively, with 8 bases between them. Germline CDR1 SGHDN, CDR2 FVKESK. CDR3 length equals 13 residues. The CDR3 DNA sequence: TGTGCCAGCAGCCAAGTCCTAGCGGAGACCCAGTACTTC. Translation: CASSQVLAETQYF.

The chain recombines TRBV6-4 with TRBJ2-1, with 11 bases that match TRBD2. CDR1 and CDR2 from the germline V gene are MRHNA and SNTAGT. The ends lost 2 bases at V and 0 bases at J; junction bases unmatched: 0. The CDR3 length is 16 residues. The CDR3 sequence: CASSDLAGGSYNEQFF. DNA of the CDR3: TGTGCCAGCAGTGACCTAGCGGGAGGCTCCTACAATGAGCAGTTCTTC.

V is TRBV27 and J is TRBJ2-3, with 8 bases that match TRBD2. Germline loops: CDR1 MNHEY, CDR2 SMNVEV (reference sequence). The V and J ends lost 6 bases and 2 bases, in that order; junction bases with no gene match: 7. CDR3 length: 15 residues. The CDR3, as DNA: TGTGCCAGCAGGGCACTAGCGGATCCCACAGATACGCAGTATTTT. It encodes CASRALADPTDTQYF.

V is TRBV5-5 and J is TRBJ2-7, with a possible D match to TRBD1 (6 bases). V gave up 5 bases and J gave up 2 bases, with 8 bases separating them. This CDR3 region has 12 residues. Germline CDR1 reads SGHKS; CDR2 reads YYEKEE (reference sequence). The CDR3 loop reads CASRPGAYEQYF. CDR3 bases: TGTGCCAGCAGACCAGGGGCCTACGAGCAGTACTTC.

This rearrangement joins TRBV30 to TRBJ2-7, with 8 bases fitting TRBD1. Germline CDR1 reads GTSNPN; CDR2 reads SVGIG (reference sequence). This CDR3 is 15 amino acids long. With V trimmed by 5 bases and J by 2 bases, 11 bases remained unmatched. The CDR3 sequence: CAWGTPDRDTYEQYF. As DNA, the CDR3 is TGTGCCTGGGGTACCCCGGACAGGGACACCTACGAGCAGTACTTC.